This is a list of T cell receptor beta chains from one sample in a study of CD8 T cells in Susac syndrome. TCRdb independently ran MiXCR on the immunoSEQ multiplex PCR reads; one entry per CDR3 protein. In the table there are 150,000 to 200,000 distinct CDR3 sequences, about 94% of which are singletons. What was sequenced was CD4+ T cells from PBMCs. The receptors originated from a human donor in good health. Both conserved end residues are part of each CDR3. D genes are given only for firm matches. Some rows mark clone size as missing; the rest say once, few, many or name a class of expanded clone.

v_gene	abundance	d_gene	j_gene	CDR3aa	CDR3nt
TRBV6-5	.	TRBD1	TRBJ1-2	CASSGRQGSIGYTF	TGTGCCAGCAGTGGAAGACAGGGCTCGATCGGCTACACCTTC
TRBV6-6	.	TRBD1	TRBJ2-3	CASSYPTGGSTDTQYF	TGTGCCAGCAGTTACCCGACAGGGGGAAGCACAGATACGCAGTATTTT
TRBV20-1	.	.	TRBJ2-3	CSARDHGDTQYF	TGCAGTGCTAGAGATCATGGAGATACGCAGTATTTT
TRBV20-1	.	TRBD1	TRBJ1-3	CSARDPRGENTIYF	TGCAGTGCTAGAGATCCCAGGGGGGAAAACACCATATATTTT
TRBV29-1	.	.	TRBJ2-2	CSVEGRGTGELFF	TGCAGCGTTGAAGGGAGGGGCACCGGGGAGCTGTTTTTT
TRBV19	.	.	TRBJ1-1	CASSSPPGRQFTEAFF	TGTGCCAGTAGTTCCCCACCCGGCAGACAGTTCACTGAAGCTTTCTTT
TRBV10-3	.	.	TRBJ2-6	CAISESRGKISSGANVLTF	TGTGCCATCAGTGAGTCGAGGGGAAAGATTTCCTCTGGGGCCAACGTCCTGACTTTC
TRBV3-1	.	.	TRBJ2-7	CASSLMSSYEQYF	TGTGCCAGCAGTCTAATGAGCTCCTACGAGCAGTACTTC
TRBV11-3	.	.	TRBJ2-3	CASSLTEASTDTQYF	TGTGCCAGCAGCTTGACAGAAGCTAGCACAGATACGCAGTATTTT
TRBV3-1	.	.	TRBJ1-5	CASSQRRIPNQPQHF	TGTGCCAGCAGCCAACGGAGGATCCCAAATCAGCCCCAGCATTTT
TRBV5-4	.	.	TRBJ2-5	CASSLATQETQYF	TGTGCCAGCAGCTTGGCTACTCAGGAGACCCAGTACTTC
TRBV20-1	.	.	TRBJ1-1	CSAPRGTEAFF	TGCAGTGCACCTAGGGGAACTGAAGCTTTCTTT
TRBV20-1	.	.	TRBJ1-6	CSARDGRRGSSYNSPLHF	TGCAGTGCTAGAGATGGAAGGAGGGGGAGCTCCTATAATTCACCCCTCCACTTT
TRBV9	.	.	TRBJ1-5	CASSAEGGQPQHF	TGTGCCAGCAGCGCCGAGGGAGGGCAGCCCCAGCATTTT
TRBV5-1	.	.	TRBJ2-2	CASSLEENGELFF	TGCGCCAGCAGCTTGGAAGAAAACGGGGAGCTGTTTTTT
TRBV6-5	.	TRBD1	TRBJ1-1	CASLDRSAEAFF	TGTGCCAGCTTGGACAGGAGCGCTGAAGCTTTCTTT
TRBV5-4	.	TRBD1	TRBJ2-4	CASSRDREDIQYF	TGTGCCAGCAGCCGGGACAGGGAAGACATTCAGTACTTC
TRBV9	once	.	TRBJ1-2	CASSGQEYGYTF	TGTGCCAGCAGCGGACAGGAATATGGCTACACCTTC
TRBV19	.	TRBD1	TRBJ1-5	CASSIRTGVNQPQHF	TGTGCCAGTAGTATTAGGACAGGGGTCAATCAGCCCCAGCATTTT
TRBV2	.	.	TRBJ2-5	CASSGVRDKQETQYF	TGTGCCAGCAGCGGAGTCCGGGACAAACAAGAGACCCAGTACTTC
TRBV2	.	.	TRBJ2-3	CASSEDGRETDTQYF	TGTGCCAGCAGTGAGGACGGCAGGGAAACAGATACGCAGTATTTT
TRBV6-5	.	.	TRBJ1-2	CASSERGHGYTF	TGTGCCAGCTCGGAGAGAGGGCATGGCTACACCTTC
TRBV5-1	.	TRBD1	TRBJ2-1	CASSLGTGDLNYNEQFF	TGCGCCAGCAGCTTGGGGACAGGGGACTTAAACTACAATGAGCAGTTCTTC
TRBV6-6	.	.	TRBJ1-2	CASSTDRLDYGYTF	TGTGCCAGCAGCACTGACAGGCTGGACTATGGCTACACCTTC
TRBV2	.	.	TRBJ1-5	CASMRTERNQPQHF	TGTGCCAGCATGCGGACAGAGCGCAATCAGCCCCAGCATTTT
TRBV5-1	.	.	TRBJ1-3	CASSLQGAGNTIYF	TGCGCCAGCAGCCTCCAAGGGGCTGGAAACACCATATATTTT
TRBV3-1	.	.	TRBJ1-1	CASSTNFEFTEAFF	TGTGCCAGCAGCACGAATTTTGAGTTTACTGAAGCTTTCTTT
TRBV10-3	.	.	TRBJ2-7	CAIKASSAHEQYF	TGTGCCATCAAAGCCTCAAGCGCCCACGAGCAGTACTTC
TRBV14	.	.	TRBJ2-3	CASSPRLQTTDTQYF	TGTGCCAGCAGCCCCCGGCTACAGACCACAGATACGCAGTATTTT
TRBV5-1	once	.	TRBJ2-6	CASSLIQSGANVLTF	TGCGCCAGCAGCTTGATCCAGTCTGGGGCCAACGTCCTGACTTTC
TRBV20-1	once	TRBD1	TRBJ2-1	CSASQGAGNEQFF	TGCAGTGCTAGTCAGGGGGCGGGCAATGAGCAGTTCTTC
TRBV29-1	.	TRBD2	TRBJ2-3	CSGRGGQGDTQYF	TGCAGCGGACGGGGGGGCCAAGGAGATACGCAGTATTTT
TRBV7-9	.	.	TRBJ1-5	CASSLGGVSNQPQHF	TGTGCCAGCAGCTTAGGTGGGGTCTCCAATCAGCCCCAGCATTTT
TRBV9	.	.	TRBJ1-1	CASSVDSGGTEAFF	TGTGCCAGCAGCGTAGACTCTGGGGGCACTGAAGCTTTCTTT
TRBV20-1	.	TRBD1	TRBJ1-3	CSARDPLLRQGSSGNTIYF	TGCAGTGCTAGAGATCCCCTCCTGCGACAGGGTTCATCTGGAAACACCATATATTTT
TRBV3-1	.	TRBD2	TRBJ2-5	CASSQRLAGVQETQYF	TGTGCCAGCAGCCAGCGACTAGCGGGGGTCCAAGAGACCCAGTACTTC
TRBV29-1	.	.	TRBJ1-1	CSCIGTQRTQAFF	TGCAGCTGCATCGGGACCCAAAGGACGCAAGCTTTCTTT
TRBV5-4	.	TRBD2	TRBJ2-1	CASSLALAGGYNEQFF	TGTGCCAGCAGCTTGGCCCTAGCGGGGGGATACAATGAGCAGTTCTTC
TRBV5-1	.	.	TRBJ2-2	CASSSTGNTGELFF	TGCGCCAGCAGCTCCACAGGGAACACCGGGGAGCTGTTTTTT
TRBV23-1	.	TRBD1	TRBJ2-3	CASIYGTGEMADTQYF	TGCGCCAGCATCTACGGGACAGGGGAAATGGCAGATACGCAGTATTTT
TRBV11-2	.	TRBD2	TRBJ2-5	CASSFSPGTSGYSPYQETQYF	TGTGCCAGCAGCTTCTCCCCGGGGACTAGCGGTTATTCACCGTACCAAGAGACCCAGTACTTC
TRBV20-1	.	.	TRBJ1-4	CSARGAGGYEKLFF	TGCAGTGCTAGAGGGGCCGGGGGCTATGAAAAACTGTTTTTT
TRBV7-2	.	.	TRBJ2-5	CASSLNRGSGETQYF	TGTGCCAGCAGCTTAAATAGGGGGTCAGGAGAGACCCAGTACTTC
TRBV3-1	.	.	TRBJ1-4	CASSPLFQGTTNEKLFF	TGTGCCAGCAGCCCGCTCTTTCAGGGAACAACTAATGAAAAACTGTTTTTT
TRBV6-5	.	TRBD1	TRBJ2-7	CASSPWDRAHEQYF	TGTGCCAGCTCCCCCTGGGACAGGGCCCACGAGCAGTACTTC
TRBV7-3	.	.	TRBJ2-7	CASSFDKGGYEQYF	TGTGCCAGCAGCTTCGACAAGGGCGGTTACGAGCAGTACTTC
TRBV19	.	TRBD1	TRBJ1-6	CATRTGGNSPLHF	TGTGCCACAAGGACAGGGGGTAATTCACCCCTCCACTTT
TRBV18	few	.	TRBJ2-3	CASSPSSTDTQYF	TGTGCCAGCTCACCGTCTAGCACAGATACGCAGTATTTT
TRBV7-6	.	.	TRBJ2-2	CASSLPTGELQNTGELFF	TGTGCCAGCAGCCTCCCGACGGGGGAGCTCCAGAACACCGGGGAGCTGTTTTTT
TRBV7-9	once	.	TRBJ2-1	CASSLRGGIGNEQFF	TGTGCCAGCAGCTTAAGGGGGGGCATAGGAAATGAGCAGTTCTTC